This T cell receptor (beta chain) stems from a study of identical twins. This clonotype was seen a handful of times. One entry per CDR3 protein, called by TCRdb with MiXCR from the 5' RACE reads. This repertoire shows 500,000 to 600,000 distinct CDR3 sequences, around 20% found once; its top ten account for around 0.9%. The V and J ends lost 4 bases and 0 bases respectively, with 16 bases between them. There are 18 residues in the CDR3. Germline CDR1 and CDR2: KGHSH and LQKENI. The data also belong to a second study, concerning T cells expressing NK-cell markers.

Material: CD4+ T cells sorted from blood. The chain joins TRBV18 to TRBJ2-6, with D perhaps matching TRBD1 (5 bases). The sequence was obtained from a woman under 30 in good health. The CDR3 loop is CASSQIQAVFSGANVLTF. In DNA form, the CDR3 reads TGTGCCAGCTCACAAATACAGGCCGTATTCTCTGGGGCCAACGTCCTGACTTTC.